A selection of T cell receptor beta chains follows, all from one sample in a study of Ad26.COV2.S vaccination and SARS-CoV-2 variants. Libraries were prepared by immunoSEQ multiplex PCR; TCRdb keeps only in-frame clonotypes and omits some of them. The sample has 400,000 to 450,000 clones; around 90% are singletons. Source: peripheral blood, taken in a trial of Ad26.COV2.S vaccine versus placebo. The source of these receptors is a person aged 18-60 years who received the Ad26.COV2.S COVID-19 vaccine or a placebo. CDR3s include the opening cysteine and the closing phenylalanine or tryptophan. D genes are given only for firm matches. Not all rows give a size; the values are once, few, many and, for expanded clones, a class.

J | V | D | size | CDR3 | DNA
TRBJ1-4 | TRBV7-9 | . | . | CASSTGGAGEKLFF | TGTGCCAGCAGCACGGGGGGAGCGGGGGAAAAACTGTTTTTT
TRBJ1-3 | TRBV7-8 | . | . | CASSLVRTPGNTIYF | TGTGCCAGCAGCTTAGTGCGGACTCCCGGAAACACCATATATTTT
TRBJ1-2 | TRBV4-1 | TRBD1 | once | CASSQEGQGGWGYTF | TGCGCCAGCAGCCAAGAAGGACAGGGAGGATGGGGCTACACCTTC
TRBJ1-4 | TRBV16 | . | . | CASSHGPTNEKLFF | TGTGCCAGCAGCCATGGACCTACTAATGAAAAACTGTTTTTT
TRBJ2-3 | TRBV5-1 | TRBD1 | . | CASSLQGQGFTDTQYF | TGCGCCAGCAGCTTGCAAGGACAGGGCTTCACAGATACGCAGTATTTT
TRBJ2-2 | TRBV7-2 | TRBD1 | few | CASNPGQGMFGELFF | TGTGCCAGCAACCCGGGACAGGGAATGTTCGGGGAGCTGTTTTTT
TRBJ1-2 | TRBV6-4 | . | . | CASRTWGEFNYGYTF | TGTGCCAGCAGAACATGGGGGGAATTTAACTATGGCTACACCTTC
TRBJ1-5 | TRBV19 | . | . | CASSISGDSNQPQHF | TGTGCCAGTAGTATCTCGGGGGACAGCAATCAGCCCCAGCATTTT
TRBJ1-2 | TRBV2 | . | . | CASSEIQATTNYGYTF | TGTGCCAGCAGTGAAATTCAGGCGACGACTAACTATGGCTACACCTTC
TRBJ1-1 | TRBV11-2 | . | . | CASSPTRGVGTEAFF | TGTGCCAGCAGCCCCACCCGGGGGGTGGGGACTGAAGCTTTCTTT
TRBJ1-3 | TRBV28 | . | once | CASSGVGNTIYF | TGTGCCAGCAGTGGAGTAGGAAACACCATATATTTT
TRBJ2-2 | TRBV19 | TRBD2 | . | CASSFSGSRTGELFF | TGTGCCAGTAGTTTTAGCGGGAGTAGGACCGGGGAGCTGTTTTTT
TRBJ2-7 | TRBV19 | . | . | CASSIGRSSYEQYF | TGTGCCAGTAGTATAGGCAGGAGCTCCTACGAGCAGTACTTC
TRBJ2-1 | TRBV5-1 | TRBD1 | . | CASSWDRGSEFF | TGCGCCAGCAGCTGGGACAGGGGGAGTGAGTTCTTC
TRBJ2-6 | TRBV6-5 | . | . | CASAGSGANVLTF | TGTGCCAGCGCGGGGTCGGGGGCCAACGTCCTGACTTTC
TRBJ1-2 | TRBV28 | . | many | CASSPRFNYGYTF | TGTGCCAGCAGCCCGAGATTTAACTATGGCTACACCTTC
TRBJ1-5 | TRBV2 | TRBD1 | . | CAGGLGTGFNQPQHF | TGTGCCGGGGGCCTCGGGACAGGGTTCAATCAGCCCCAGCATTTT
TRBJ2-7 | TRBV2 | . | . | CASSDQRSYEQYF | TGTGCCAGCAGTGATCAGCGATCCTACGAGCAGTACTTC
TRBJ2-3 | TRBV5-1 | . | few | CASSLVFAGAGTDTQYF | TGCGCCAGCAGCTTGGTGTTCGCTGGGGCAGGCACAGATACGCAGTATTTT
TRBJ2-6 | TRBV19 | TRBD1 | . | CASSRGGQASGANVLTF | TGTGCCAGTAGTAGAGGGGGACAGGCGTCTGGGGCCAACGTCCTGACTTTC
TRBJ1-2 | TRBV9 | TRBD1 | . | CASNRQGRESYGYTF | TGTGCCAGTAATCGACAGGGCCGGGAGAGCTATGGCTACACCTTC
TRBJ1-1 | TRBV10-3 | . | . | CAISESIVGRGRRNTEAFF | TGTGCCATCAGTGAGTCTATTGTCGGGAGAGGGAGAAGGAACACTGAAGCTTTCTTT
TRBJ2-3 | TRBV6-2/TRBV6-3 | . | . | CASSTTDTQYF | TGTGCCAGCAGTACGACAGATACGCAGTATTTT
TRBJ1-2 | TRBV27 | . | . | CASSLWGGSYGYTF | TGTGCCAGCAGTTTATGGGGCGGATCATATGGCTACACCTTC
TRBJ1-2 | TRBV23-1 | . | . | CASSHPDRSKGYTF | TGCGCCAGCAGTCACCCGGACAGATCGAAGGGCTACACCTTC
TRBJ2-2 | TRBV24-1 | TRBD2 | . | CATSEAGPRELFF | TGTGCCACCAGTGAAGCGGGACCACGGGAGCTGTTTTTT
TRBJ2-7 | TRBV19 | TRBD2 | . | CASSAQTSGNNEQYF | TGTGCCAGTAGTGCTCAGACTAGCGGGAACAACGAGCAGTACTTC
TRBJ2-5 | TRBV5-4 | TRBD2 | . | CASSLTSGRVTVTQYF | TGTGCCAGCAGCTTGACTAGCGGGAGGGTCACGGTGACCCAGTACTTC
TRBJ1-3 | TRBV12-5 | . | . | CASGLAASGNTIYF | TGTGCTAGTGGTTTGGCAGCCTCTGGAAACACCATATATTTT
TRBJ2-3 | TRBV6-5 | . | . | CASSPGGSTDTQYF | TGTGCCAGTTCCCCCGGGGGCTCCACAGATACGCAGTATTTT
TRBJ2-1 | TRBV29-1 | TRBD2 | . | CSSSGTSGIEQFF | TGCAGCTCCAGCGGGACTAGCGGGATTGAGCAGTTCTTC
TRBJ2-1 | TRBV7-3 | . | . | CASSLDYEQFF | TGTGCCAGCAGCTTAGATTATGAGCAGTTCTTC
TRBJ2-3 | TRBV7-2 | . | . | CASSSASRSTDTQYF | TGTGCCAGCAGCTCTGCTAGCAGAAGCACAGATACGCAGTATTTT
TRBJ1-5 | TRBV9 | . | once | CASSPHGANQPQHF | TGTGCCAGCAGCCCACATGGGGCCAATCAGCCCCAGCATTTT
TRBJ1-2 | TRBV7-2 | . | once | CASSLSTGHTKDGYTF | TGTGCCAGCAGCTTATCGACAGGACACACGAAGGATGGCTACACCTTC
TRBJ2-7 | TRBV7-9 | . | . | CASSRDPKPREQYF | TGTGCCAGCAGCCGAGACCCCAAACCTCGCGAGCAGTACTTC
TRBJ2-5 | TRBV30 | TRBD1 | . | CACERDRGLETQYF | TGTGCCTGTGAACGGGACAGGGGGTTAGAGACCCAGTACTTC
TRBJ2-7 | TRBV7-2 | . | . | CASSFRRLSIDEQYF | TGTGCCAGCAGCTTTAGACGTTTAAGCATCGACGAGCAGTACTTC
TRBJ2-7 | TRBV4-1 | TRBD1 | . | CASSHGTASSYEQYF | TGCGCCAGCAGCCACGGGACAGCGAGCTCCTACGAGCAGTACTTC
TRBJ1-3 | TRBV19 | TRBD1 | . | CASSPWGQLLSGNTIYF | TGTGCCAGTAGTCCGTGGGGACAGCTTCTCTCTGGAAACACCATATATTTT
TRBJ1-6 | TRBV6-6 | . | few | CASSYRRESPLHF | TGTGCCAGCAGTTACCGACGGGAATCACCCCTCCACTTT
TRBJ2-2 | TRBV6-5 | . | . | CASSYSSAGELFF | TGTGCCAGCAGTTACTCCTCAGCCGGGGAGCTGTTTTTT
TRBJ2-3 | TRBV7-9 | TRBD2 | once | CASSLATGGTDTQYF | TGTGCCAGCAGCTTAGCGACGGGAGGGACAGATACGCAGTATTTT
TRBJ1-6 | TRBV27 | TRBD1 | . | CASSSRGGTSPLHF | TGTGCCAGCAGTAGCAGGGGGGGGACCTCACCCCTCCACTTT
TRBJ2-1 | TRBV7-2 | . | . | CASKPSSRTAYNEQFF | TGTGCCAGCAAGCCTAGTAGTAGAACCGCTTACAATGAGCAGTTCTTC
TRBJ1-4 | TRBV5-4 | . | . | CASSLMGDEKLFF | TGTGCCAGCAGCTTGATGGGGGATGAAAAACTGTTTTTT
TRBJ2-3 | TRBV7-8 | . | . | CASTQRMTDTQYF | TGTGCCAGCACTCAACGGATGACAGATACGCAGTATTTT
TRBJ1-3 | TRBV5-4 | TRBD1 | . | CASSLVQGDTIYF | TGTGCCAGCAGCTTGGTCCAGGGGGACACCATATATTTT
TRBJ2-2 | TRBV25-1 | . | . | CASRSRVPGELFF | TGTGCCAGCAGATCCAGGGTTCCCGGGGAGCTGTTTTTT
TRBJ2-7 | TRBV7-9 | . | . | CASSPSEFGEEQYF | TGTGCCAGCAGCCCCTCGGAGTTTGGGGAGGAGCAGTACTTC